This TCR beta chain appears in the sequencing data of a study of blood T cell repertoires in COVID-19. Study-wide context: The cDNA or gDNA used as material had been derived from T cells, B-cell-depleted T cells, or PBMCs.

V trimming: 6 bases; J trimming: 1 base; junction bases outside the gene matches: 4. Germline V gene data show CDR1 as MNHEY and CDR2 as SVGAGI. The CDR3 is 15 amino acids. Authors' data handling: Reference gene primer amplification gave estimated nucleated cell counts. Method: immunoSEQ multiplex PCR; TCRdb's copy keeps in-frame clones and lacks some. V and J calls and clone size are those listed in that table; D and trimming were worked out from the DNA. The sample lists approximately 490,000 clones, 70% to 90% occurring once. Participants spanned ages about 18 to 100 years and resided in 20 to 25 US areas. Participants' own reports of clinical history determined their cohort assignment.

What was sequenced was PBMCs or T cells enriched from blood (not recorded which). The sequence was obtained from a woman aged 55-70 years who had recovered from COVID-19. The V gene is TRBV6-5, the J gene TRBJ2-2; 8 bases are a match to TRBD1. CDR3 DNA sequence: TGTGCCAGCAGGGGTGACAGGGGGAACACCGGGGAGCTGTTTTTT. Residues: CASRGDRGNTGELFF.